The 4 T cell receptor beta chains presented below share a single source sample, sequenced in a study of shared clonotypes between healthy human individuals. TCRdb keeps only in-frame clones here, not all; method: immunoSEQ multiplex PCR. The data hold about 470,000 clones, with roughly three quarters observed a single time. The specimen was PBMCs. Every receptor here comes from a woman aged 40 to 49 in good health. Some clones in this sample may be carry-over from other donors' samples.

This clone was seen just once. The chain has TRBV5-1 and TRBJ2-3; 9 nucleotides match TRBD2. Germline values: CDR1 SGHRS, CDR2 YFSETQ. Trimming at V came to 0 bases and at J to 4 bases, leaving 6 bases not matched to a gene. The CDR3 is made up of 16 amino acids. The CDR3 reads CASSLVGSGSPDTQYF. The DNA for the CDR3 is TGCGCCAGCAGCTTGGTGGGTAGCGGGAGCCCAGATACGCAGTATTTT.

The table lists this clone with a count of one. This chain joins TRBV9 and TRBJ2-5, with 9 bases identical to TRBD2. The trim removed 4 bases at V and 1 base at J, leaving 2 bases unmatched. This CDR3 has 14 residues. The germline V gene has CDR1 SGDLS and CDR2 YYNGEE. Here the CDR3 DNA reads TGTGCCAGCAGCCCGACTAGCGGCCAAGAGACCCAGTACTTC. It is translated as CASSPTSGQETQYF.

The genes are TRBV18 and TRBJ2-4, with 11 bases lining up with TRBD2. With V trimmed by 3 bases and J by 4 bases, 5 bases remained unmatched. Germline CDR1 is KGHSH and CDR2 is LQKENI. The CDR3 sequence is 16 residues long. CDR3 nucleotides: TGTGCCAGCTCACCTCCGGGACTAGCGGTAAAAAACATTCAGTACTTC. Translated, it gives CASSPPGLAVKNIQYF.

The chain carries TRBV30 and TRBJ1-1, with D possibly TRBD1 on 6 matching bases. The V gene's germline CDR1 is GTSNPN and CDR2 SVGIG (reference sequence). The CDR3 contains 14 residues. V dropped 4 bases and J dropped 3 bases, with 15 bases sitting between them. The CDR3 sequence is CAWTGGGAHTEAFF. The DNA of the CDR3 is TGTGCCTGGACTGGTGGGGGGGCCCACACTGAAGCTTTCTTT. Complete variable domain (other parts from reference TRBV30 and TRBJ1-1): SQTIHQWPATLVQPVGSPLSLECTVEGTSNPNLYWYRQAAGRGLQLLFYSVGIGQISSEVPQNLSASRPQDRQFILSSKKLLLSDSGFYLCAWTGGGAHTEAFFGQGTRLTVV.